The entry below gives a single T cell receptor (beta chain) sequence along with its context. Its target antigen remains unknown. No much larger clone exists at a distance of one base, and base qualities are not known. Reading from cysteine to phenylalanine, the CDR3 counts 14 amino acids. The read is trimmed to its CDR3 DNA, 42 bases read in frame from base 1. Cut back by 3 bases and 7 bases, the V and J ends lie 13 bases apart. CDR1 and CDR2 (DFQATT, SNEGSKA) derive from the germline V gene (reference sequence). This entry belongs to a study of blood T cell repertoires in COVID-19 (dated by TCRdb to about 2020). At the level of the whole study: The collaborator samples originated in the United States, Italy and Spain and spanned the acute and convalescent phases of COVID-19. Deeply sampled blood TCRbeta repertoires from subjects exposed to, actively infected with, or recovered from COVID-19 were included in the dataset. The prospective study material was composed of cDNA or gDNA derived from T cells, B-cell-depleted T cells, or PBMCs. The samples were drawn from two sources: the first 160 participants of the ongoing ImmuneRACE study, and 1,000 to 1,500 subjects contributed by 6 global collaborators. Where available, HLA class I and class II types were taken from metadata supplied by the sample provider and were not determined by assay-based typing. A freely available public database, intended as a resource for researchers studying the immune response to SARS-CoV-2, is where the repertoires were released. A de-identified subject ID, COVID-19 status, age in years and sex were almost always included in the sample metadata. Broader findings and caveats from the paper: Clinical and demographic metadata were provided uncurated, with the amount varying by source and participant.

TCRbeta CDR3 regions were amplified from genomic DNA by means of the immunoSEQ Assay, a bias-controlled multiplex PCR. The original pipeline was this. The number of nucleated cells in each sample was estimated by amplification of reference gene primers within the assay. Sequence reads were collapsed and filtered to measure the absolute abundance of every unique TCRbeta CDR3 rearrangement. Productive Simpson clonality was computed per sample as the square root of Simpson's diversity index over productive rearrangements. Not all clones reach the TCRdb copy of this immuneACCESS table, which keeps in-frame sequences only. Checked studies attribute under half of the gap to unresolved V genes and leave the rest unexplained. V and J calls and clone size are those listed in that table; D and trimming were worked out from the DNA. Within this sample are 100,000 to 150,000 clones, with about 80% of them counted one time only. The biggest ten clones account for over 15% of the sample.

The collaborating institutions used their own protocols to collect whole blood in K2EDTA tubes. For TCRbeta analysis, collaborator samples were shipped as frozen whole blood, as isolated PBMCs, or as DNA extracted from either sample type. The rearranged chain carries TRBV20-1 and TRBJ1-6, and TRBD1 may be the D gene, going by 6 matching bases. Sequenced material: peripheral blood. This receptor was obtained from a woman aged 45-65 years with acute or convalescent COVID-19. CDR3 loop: CSASRGAENSPLHF. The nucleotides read TGCAGTGCTAGTCGGGGGGCGGAGAATTCACCCCTCCACTTT.